The rows below give T cell receptor delta chains drawn from one sample of a study of gamma-delta chains in newborns, infants, children. TCRdb re-called clones from the reads using CATT. The sample comprises 5,000 or so delta-chain clones, roughly 3.3% of which are singletons, and about an eighth rests with the top ten. Input material: blood. The receptors shown here come from a child who was a newborn, infant or young child, either healthy, febrile or measles-vaccinated (not recorded which). The CDR3 runs from the conserved cysteine through the conserved F or W. A D gene is named only where the DNA matches it firmly. Rows may omit the clone size; those that give it use once, few, many or a size class.

j_call	v_call	d_call	clone_size	cdr3_aa	cdr3_nt
TRDJ2	TRDV2	TRDD3	few	CACDTVLGDTEALTAQLFF	TGTGCCTGTGACACCGTACTGGGGGATACGGAAGCTTTGACAGCACAACTCTTCTTT
TRDJ3	TRDV2	TRDD3	NA	CACDTVLGDTRSSWDTRQMFF	TGTGCCTGTGACACCGTACTGGGGGATACTCGGAGCTCCTGGGACACCCGACAGATGTTTTTC
TRDJ2	TRDV2	TRDD3	few	CACDRLGGTAQLFF	TGTGCCTGTGACAGACTGGGGGGTACAGCACAACTCTTCTTT
TRDJ3	TRDV2	TRDD3	few	CACDLLGDRTWDTRQMFF	TGTGCCTGTGATCTACTGGGGGATAGGACCTGGGACACCCGACAGATGTTTTTC
TRDJ1	TRDV2	TRDD3	NA	CACDILGDTGTDKLIF	TGTGCCTGTGACATACTGGGGGATACGGGGACCGATAAACTCATCTTT
TRDJ2	TRDV2	TRDD3	few	CACDVLGMTAQLFF	TGTGCCTGTGACGTACTGGGGATGACAGCACAACTCTTCTTT
TRDJ1	TRDV1	TRDD3	NA	CALGESSVDAAVLGDRMYTDKLIF	TGTGCTCTTGGGGAAAGCTCCGTGGATGCTGCCGTACTGGGGGATCGGATGTACACCGATAAACTCATCTTT
TRDJ2	TRDV2	TRDD3	few	CACDTWGTTAQLFF	TGTGCCTGTGACACCTGGGGGACTACAGCACAACTCTTCTTT
TRDJ1	TRDV2	NA	NA	CACDRILTDKLIF	TGTGCCTGTGACAGGATACTCACCGATAAGCTCATCTTT
TRDJ3	TRDV2	NA	NA	CACDTVGEYTSSWDTRQMFF	TGTGCCTGTGACACGGTCGGGGAATACACTAGCTCCTGGGACACCCGACAGATGTTTTTC
TRDJ2	TRDV2	TRDD3	medium-sized	CACDKLGDTPLTAQLFF	TGTGCCTGTGACAAACTGGGGGATACGCCTTTGACAGCACAACTCTTCTTT
TRDJ3	TRDV2	TRDD3	few	CACDKVLGDRSSWDTRQMFF	TGTGCCTGTGACAAAGTACTGGGGGACCGTAGCTCCTGGGACACCCGACAGATGTTTTTC
TRDJ3	TRDV2	TRDD3	medium-sized	CACDTVGIRSWDTRQMFF	TGTGCCTGTGACACGGTGGGGATACGCTCCTGGGACACCCGACAGATGTTTTTC